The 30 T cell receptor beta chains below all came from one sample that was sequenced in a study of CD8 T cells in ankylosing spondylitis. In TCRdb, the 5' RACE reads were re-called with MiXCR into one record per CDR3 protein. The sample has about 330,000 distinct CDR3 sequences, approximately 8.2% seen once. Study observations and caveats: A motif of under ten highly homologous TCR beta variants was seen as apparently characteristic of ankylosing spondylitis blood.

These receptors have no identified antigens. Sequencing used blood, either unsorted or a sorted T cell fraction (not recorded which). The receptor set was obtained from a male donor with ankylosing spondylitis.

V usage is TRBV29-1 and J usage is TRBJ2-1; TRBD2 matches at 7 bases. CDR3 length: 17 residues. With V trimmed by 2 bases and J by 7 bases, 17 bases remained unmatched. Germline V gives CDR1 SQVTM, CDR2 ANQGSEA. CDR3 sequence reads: CSVEKWRGTVVLNEQFF. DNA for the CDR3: TGCAGCGTTGAAAAATGGCGGGGGACGGTGGTTTTGAATGAGCAGTTCTTC.

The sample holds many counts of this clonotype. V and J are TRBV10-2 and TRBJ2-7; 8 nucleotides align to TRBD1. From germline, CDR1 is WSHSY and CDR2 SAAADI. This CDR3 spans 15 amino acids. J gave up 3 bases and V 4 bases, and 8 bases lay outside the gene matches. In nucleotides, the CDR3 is TGCGCCAGCAGTGGAAAGACAGGGGAAAGCTACGAGCAGTACTTC. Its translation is CASSGKTGESYEQYF.

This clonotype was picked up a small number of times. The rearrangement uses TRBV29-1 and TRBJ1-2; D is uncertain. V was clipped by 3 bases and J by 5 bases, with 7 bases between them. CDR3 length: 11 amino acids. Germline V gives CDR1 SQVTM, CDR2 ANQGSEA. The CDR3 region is CSVEMAYGYTF. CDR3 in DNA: TGCAGCGTTGAGATGGCTTATGGCTACACCTTC.

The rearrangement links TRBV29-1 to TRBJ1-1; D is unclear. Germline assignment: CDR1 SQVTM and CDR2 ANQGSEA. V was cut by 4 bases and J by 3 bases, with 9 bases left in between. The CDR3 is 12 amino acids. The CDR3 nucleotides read TGCAGCGTTGCCGGACGGTACACTGAAGCTTTCTTT. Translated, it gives CSVAGRYTEAFF. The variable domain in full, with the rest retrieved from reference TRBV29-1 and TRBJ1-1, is SAVISQKPSRDICQRGTSLTIQCQVDSQVTMMFWYRQQPGQSLTLIATANQGSEATYESGFVIDKFPISRPNLTFSTLTVSNMSPEDSSIYLCSVAGRYTEAFFGQGTRLTVV.

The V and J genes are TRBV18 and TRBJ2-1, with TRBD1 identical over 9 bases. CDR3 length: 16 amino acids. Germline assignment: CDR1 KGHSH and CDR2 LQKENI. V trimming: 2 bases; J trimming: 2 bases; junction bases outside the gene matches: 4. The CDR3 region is CASSPSQGATYNEQFF. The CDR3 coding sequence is TGTGCCAGCTCACCATCACAGGGGGCCACCTACAATGAGCAGTTCTTC.

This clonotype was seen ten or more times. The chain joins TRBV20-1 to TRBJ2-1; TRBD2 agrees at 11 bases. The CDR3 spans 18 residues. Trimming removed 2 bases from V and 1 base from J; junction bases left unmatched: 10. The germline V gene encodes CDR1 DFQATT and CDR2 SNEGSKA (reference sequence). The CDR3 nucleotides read TGCAGTGCTAGACATCCGGGACTAGCGGACCTGTCCTACAATGAGCAGTTCTTC. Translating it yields CSARHPGLADLSYNEQFF.

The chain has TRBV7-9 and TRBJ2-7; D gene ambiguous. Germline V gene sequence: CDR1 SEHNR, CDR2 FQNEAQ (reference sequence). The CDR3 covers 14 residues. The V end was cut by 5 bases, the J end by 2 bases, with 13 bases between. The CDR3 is CASSPHSSPYEQYF. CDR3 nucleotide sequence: TGTGCCAGCAGCCCCCACAGTAGCCCCTACGAGCAGTACTTC.

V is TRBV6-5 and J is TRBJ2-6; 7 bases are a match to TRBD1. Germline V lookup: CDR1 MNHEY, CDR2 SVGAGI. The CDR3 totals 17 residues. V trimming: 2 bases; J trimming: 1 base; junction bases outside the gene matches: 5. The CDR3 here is CASSYPGQQSGANVLTF. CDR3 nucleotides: TGTGCCAGCAGTTACCCGGGACAGCAGTCTGGGGCCAACGTCCTGACTTTC.

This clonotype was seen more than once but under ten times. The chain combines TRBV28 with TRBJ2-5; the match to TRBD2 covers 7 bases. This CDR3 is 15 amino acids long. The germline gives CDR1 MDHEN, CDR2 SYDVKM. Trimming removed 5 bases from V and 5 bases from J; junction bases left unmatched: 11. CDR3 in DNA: TGTGCCAGCAGTCCCCTTGGCAGCGGGAAGGAGACCCAGTACTTC. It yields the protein CASSPLGSGKETQYF.

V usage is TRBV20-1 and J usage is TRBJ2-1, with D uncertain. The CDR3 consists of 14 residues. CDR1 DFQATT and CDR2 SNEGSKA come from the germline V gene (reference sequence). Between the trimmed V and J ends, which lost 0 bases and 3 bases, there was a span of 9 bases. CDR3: CSARDLDLYNEQFF. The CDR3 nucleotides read TGCAGTGCTAGAGACCTCGACCTCTACAATGAGCAGTTCTTC.

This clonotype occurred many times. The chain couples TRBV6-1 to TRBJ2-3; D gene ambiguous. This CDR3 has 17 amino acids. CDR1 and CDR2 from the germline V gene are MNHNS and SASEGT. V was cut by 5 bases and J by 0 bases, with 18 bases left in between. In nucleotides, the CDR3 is TGTGCCAGCAGTTCCAGCGCTAATCCTGCAAGCACAGATACGCAGTATTTT. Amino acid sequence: CASSSSANPASTDTQYF.

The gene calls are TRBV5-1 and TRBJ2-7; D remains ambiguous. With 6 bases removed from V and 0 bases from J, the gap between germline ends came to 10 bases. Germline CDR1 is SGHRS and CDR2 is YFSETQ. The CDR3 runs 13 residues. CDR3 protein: CASKVSSSYEQYF. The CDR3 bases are TGCGCCAGCAAGGTCAGCAGCTCCTACGAGCAGTACTTC.

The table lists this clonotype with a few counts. The CDR3 DNA is TGTGCCAGCAGTTTTCTAGAGACCGTGTACGAGCAGTACTTC. It specifies CASSFLETVYEQYF. The rearrangement joins TRBV12-3 or TRBV12-4 to TRBJ2-7; D uncertain. Trimming left V 3 bases short and J 4 bases short, with 13 bases between. The CDR3 sequence is 14 residues long.

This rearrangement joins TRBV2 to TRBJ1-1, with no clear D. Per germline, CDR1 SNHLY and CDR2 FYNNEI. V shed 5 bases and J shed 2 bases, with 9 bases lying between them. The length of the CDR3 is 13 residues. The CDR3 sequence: CASSWIKNTEAFF. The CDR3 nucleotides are TGTGCCAGCAGTTGGATAAAAAACACTGAAGCTTTCTTT.

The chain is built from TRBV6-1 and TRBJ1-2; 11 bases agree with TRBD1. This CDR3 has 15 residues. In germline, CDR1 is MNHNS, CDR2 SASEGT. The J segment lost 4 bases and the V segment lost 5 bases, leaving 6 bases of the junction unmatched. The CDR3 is CASSRGGQGGYGYTF. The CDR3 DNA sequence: TGTGCCAGCAGTCGGGGGGGACAGGGGGGCTATGGCTACACCTTC.

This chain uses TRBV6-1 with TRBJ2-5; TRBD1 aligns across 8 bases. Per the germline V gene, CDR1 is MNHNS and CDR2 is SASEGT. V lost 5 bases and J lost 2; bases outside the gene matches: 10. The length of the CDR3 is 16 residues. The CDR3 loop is CASSKPSGTGQETQYF. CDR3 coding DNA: TGTGCCAGCAGTAAGCCCTCTGGGACAGGTCAAGAGACCCAGTACTTC.

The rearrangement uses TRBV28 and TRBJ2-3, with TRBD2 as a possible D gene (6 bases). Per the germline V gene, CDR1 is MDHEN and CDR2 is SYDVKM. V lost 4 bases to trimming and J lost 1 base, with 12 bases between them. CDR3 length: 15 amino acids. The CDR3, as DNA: TGTGCCAGCAGTTACGGGGGAGCCGGCACAGATACGCAGTATTTT. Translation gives CASSYGGAGTDTQYF. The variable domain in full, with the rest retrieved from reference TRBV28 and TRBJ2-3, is DVKVTQSSRYLVKRTGEKVFLECVQDMDHENMFWYRQDPGLGLRLIYFSYDVKMKEKGDIPEGYSVSREKKERFSLILESASTNQTSMYLCASSYGGAGTDTQYFGPGTRLTVL.

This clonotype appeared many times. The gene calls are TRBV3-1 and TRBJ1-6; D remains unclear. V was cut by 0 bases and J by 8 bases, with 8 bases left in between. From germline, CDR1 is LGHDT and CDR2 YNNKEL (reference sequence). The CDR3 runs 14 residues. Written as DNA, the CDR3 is TGTGCCAGCAGCCAAGATTGGTCTGATTCACCCCTCCACTTT. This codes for CASSQDWSDSPLHF.

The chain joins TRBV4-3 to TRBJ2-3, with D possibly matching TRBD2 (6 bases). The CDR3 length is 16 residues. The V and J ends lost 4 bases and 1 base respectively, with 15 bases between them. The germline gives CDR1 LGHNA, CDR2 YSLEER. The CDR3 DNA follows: TGCGCCAGCAGCCGAGACCCGGGACTTCGCACAGATACGCAGTATTTT. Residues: CASSRDPGLRTDTQYF.

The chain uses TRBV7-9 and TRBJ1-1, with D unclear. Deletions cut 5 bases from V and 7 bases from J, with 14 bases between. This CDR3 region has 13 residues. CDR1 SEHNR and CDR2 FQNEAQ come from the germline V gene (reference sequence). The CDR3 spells CASSIGGSVEAFF. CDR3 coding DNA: TGTGCCAGCAGCATAGGAGGGTCAGTTGAAGCTTTCTTT.

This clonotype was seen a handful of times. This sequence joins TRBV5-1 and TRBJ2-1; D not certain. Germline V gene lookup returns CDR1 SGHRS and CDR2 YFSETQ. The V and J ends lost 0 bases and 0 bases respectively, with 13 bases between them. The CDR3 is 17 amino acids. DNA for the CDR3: TGCGCCAGCAGCTTGGCAGTCGGGCAGAGCTCCTACAATGAGCAGTTCTTC. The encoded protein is CASSLAVGQSSYNEQFF.

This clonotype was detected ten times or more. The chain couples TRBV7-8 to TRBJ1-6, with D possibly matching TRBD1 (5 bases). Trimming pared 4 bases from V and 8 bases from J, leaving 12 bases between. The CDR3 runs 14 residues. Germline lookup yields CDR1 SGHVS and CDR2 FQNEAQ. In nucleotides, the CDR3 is TGTGCCAGCAGCTCCAGACCGGGGGATTCACCCCTCCACTTT. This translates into CASSSRPGDSPLHF.

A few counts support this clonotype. CDR3 sequence: CASSLRAPDNEQFF. The DNA for the CDR3 is TGTGCCAGCAGTTTAAGGGCCCCCGACAATGAGCAGTTCTTC. V gene TRBV12-3 or TRBV12-4 combines with J gene TRBJ2-1; no clear D. The CDR3 extends over 14 amino acids. With 2 bases removed from V and 5 bases from J, the gap between germline ends came to 10 bases.

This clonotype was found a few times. CDR3 sequence: CSAPGPGYEQYF. The CDR3 nucleotides are TGCAGTGCTCCGGGACCCGGGTACGAGCAGTACTTC. V is TRBV20-1 and J is TRBJ2-7; D may match TRBD1 or TRBD2 (5 bases each). V was pared by 5 bases and J by 4 bases, with 12 bases between. CDR3 length: 12 residues. Germline CDR1 is DFQATT and CDR2 is SNEGSKA (reference sequence).

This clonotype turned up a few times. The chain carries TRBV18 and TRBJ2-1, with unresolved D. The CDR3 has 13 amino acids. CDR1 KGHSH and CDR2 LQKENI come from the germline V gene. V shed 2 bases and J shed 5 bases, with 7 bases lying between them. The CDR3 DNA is TGTGCCAGCTCACCATTTAGGCACAATGAGCAGTTCTTC. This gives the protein CASSPFRHNEQFF.

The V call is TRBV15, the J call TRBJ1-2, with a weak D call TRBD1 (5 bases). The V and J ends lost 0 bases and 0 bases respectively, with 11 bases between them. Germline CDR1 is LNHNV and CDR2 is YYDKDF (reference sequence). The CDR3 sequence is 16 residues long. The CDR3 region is CATSRDQRGANYGYTF. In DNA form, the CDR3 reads TGTGCCACCAGCAGAGATCAGAGAGGGGCTAACTATGGCTACACCTTC.

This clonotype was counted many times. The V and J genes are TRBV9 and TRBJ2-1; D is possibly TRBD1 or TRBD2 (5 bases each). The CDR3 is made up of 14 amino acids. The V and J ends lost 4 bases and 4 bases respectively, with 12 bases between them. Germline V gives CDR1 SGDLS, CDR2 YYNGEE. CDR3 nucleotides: TGTGCCAGCAGCCCTGGGACGGAGTACAATGAGCAGTTCTTC. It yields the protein CASSPGTEYNEQFF. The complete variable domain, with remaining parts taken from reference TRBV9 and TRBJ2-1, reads DSGVTQTPKHLITATGQRVTLRCSPRSGDLSVYWYQQSLDQGLQFLIQYYNGEERAKGNILERFSAQQFPDLHSELNLSSLELGDSALYFCASSPGTEYNEQFFGPGTRLTVL.

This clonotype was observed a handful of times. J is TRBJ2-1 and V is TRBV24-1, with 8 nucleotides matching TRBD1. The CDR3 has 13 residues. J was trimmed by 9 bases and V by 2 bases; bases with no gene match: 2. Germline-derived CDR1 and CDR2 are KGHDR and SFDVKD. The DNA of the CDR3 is TGTGCCACCAGTGATTACAGGGGGAGTGAGCAGTTCTTC. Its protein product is CATSDYRGSEQFF.

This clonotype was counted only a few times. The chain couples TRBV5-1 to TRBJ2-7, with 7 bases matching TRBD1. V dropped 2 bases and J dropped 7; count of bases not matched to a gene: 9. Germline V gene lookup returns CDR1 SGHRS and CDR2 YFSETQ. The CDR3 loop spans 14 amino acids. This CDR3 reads CASSFLQGTGEQYF. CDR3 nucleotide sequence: TGCGCCAGCAGCTTCCTACAGGGGACGGGGGAGCAGTACTTC.

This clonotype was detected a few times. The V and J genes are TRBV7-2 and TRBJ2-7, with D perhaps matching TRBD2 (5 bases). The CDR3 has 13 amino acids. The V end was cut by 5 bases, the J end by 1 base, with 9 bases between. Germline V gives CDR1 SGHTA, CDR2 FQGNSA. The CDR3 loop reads CASSARGSYEQYF. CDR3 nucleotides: TGTGCCAGCAGCGCACGGGGTTCCTACGAGCAGTACTTC.